This T cell receptor (beta chain) stems from a study of cytomegalovirus exposure and HLA in healthy donors. As for the study in general: An early release of data contained some 80 million unique TCRs, which came from HLA-typed donors.

Notes on this clone: The antigen is undetermined.

It was with 60 Vbeta and 13 Jbeta primers that the PCR ran. Some clones are missing from TCRdb's copy, which holds only in-frame ones; the method was immunoSEQ multiplex PCR. The sample records some 180,000 clones, roughly 77% being singletons. Findings of the study overall: Among TCR beta chains, those listed as cytomegalovirus-associated numbered some 160.

The CDR3 length is 16 residues. Germline lookup yields CDR1 MNHEY and CDR2 SMNVEV (reference sequence). J lost 3 bases, V lost 2 bases, and 7 bases had no gene match. The V call is TRBV27, the J call TRBJ2-1; 7 bases agree with TRBD2. This receptor was identified in a man aged 35 to 55 in good health and CMV-seropositive. Sequencing was performed on PBMCs. The CDR3 spells CASSLALGGSYNEQFF. The CDR3 DNA follows: TGTGCCAGCAGTTTAGCATTGGGCGGGAGCTACAATGAGCAGTTCTTC.